The sequence of this T cell receptor beta chain was determined in a study of cytomegalovirus exposure and HLA in healthy donors. As to this clone: Different DNA sequences within this sample yield the same CDR3.

Each donor's status was that of a healthy bone marrow donor. 60 Vbeta and 13 Jbeta primers were used in PCR. TCRdb's copy holds only in-frame clones and misses some; the assay was immunoSEQ multiplex PCR. The data show 100,000 to 150,000 clones, over 65% seen once. Germline CDR1 reads LGHNA; CDR2 reads YNFKEQ. The V end lost 4 bases, the J end lost 4 bases, and 22 bases lay between the germline ends. CDR3 size: 17 residues. The sequence came from a man aged 40-49 years in good health and CMV-seropositive. Sequencing used PBMCs. V gene TRBV4-2 combines with J gene TRBJ1-2; D gene unclear. The CDR3 spells CASSPNSPLDGSYGYTF. For the CDR3, the DNA is TGTGCCAGCAGCCCTAACAGTCCCCTGGACGGGAGCTATGGCTACACCTTC.